This T cell receptor (beta chain) was documented in a study of blood T cell repertoires in COVID-19. Authors' data handling: Reference gene primer amplification gave estimated nucleated cell counts. Repertoires were generated with immunoSEQ multiplex PCR, while TCRdb's copy carries only in-frame clones and drops some. V and J calls plus clone size are reproduced from that table; the DNA served to infer D and trimming. The sample holds about 480,000 clones; around nine tenths are singletons and the top ten take 1.8%. The CDR3 is 15 amino acids. V dropped 5 bases and J dropped 4; count of bases not matched to a gene: 5. Germline V gene data show CDR1 as ENHRY and CDR2 as SYGVKD.

The TCR comes from a woman aged 40 to 55 who had recovered from COVID-19. Sequenced: PBMCs or T cells enriched from blood (not recorded which). The chain couples TRBV10-3 to TRBJ1-5; 10 nucleotides align to TRBD1. CDR3 DNA: TGTGCCATCAGTCCATCGGACAGGGGGAATCAGCCCCAGCATTTT. Translation gives CAISPSDRGNQPQHF.